This TCR beta chain was sequenced in a study of blood T cell repertoires in COVID-19. About the research overall: Samples taken during acute and convalescent COVID-19 were collected in the United States, Italy and Spain. T cells, B-cell-depleted T cells, or PBMCs provided the cDNA or gDNA that served as material.

Germline assignment: CDR1 LGHDT and CDR2 YNNKEL (reference sequence). The CDR3 has 13 amino acids. V gave up 5 bases and J gave up 6 bases; unmatched junction bases: 2. Source study methods: Reference gene primer amplification yielded estimated nucleated cell counts. TCRdb's copy holds only in-frame clones and misses some; the assay was immunoSEQ multiplex PCR. That table furnishes V, J and clone size, whereas the DNA furnished D and trimming. The sample gives approximately 160,000 clones, about three quarters of which show up once; around 3% is in the top ten. The clonotype was recovered from a man in his 70s with acute or convalescent COVID-19. The gene calls are TRBV3-1 (or the pseudogene TRBV3-2) and TRBJ2-3; 10 positions match TRBD2. Material for sequencing was peripheral blood. CDR3 sequence reads: CASSASGSDTQYF. The CDR3 nucleotides are TGTGCCAGCAGCGCTAGCGGGAGTGATACGCAGTATTTT.